This entry features one T cell receptor beta chain sequence. The data were obtained in a study of blood T cell repertoires in COVID-19. On the study more broadly: The United States, Italy and Spain provided the acute and convalescent COVID-19 samples. The analysed material was cDNA or gDNA that came from T cells, B-cell-depleted T cells, or PBMCs.

This CDR3 has 15 amino acids. V gave up 6 bases and J gave up 3 bases; unmatched junction bases: 4. Per germline, CDR1 MNHEY and CDR2 SVGAGI. Original methodology: Reference gene primer amplification gave nucleated cell count estimates. Assay: immunoSEQ multiplex PCR; the TCRdb copy retains only in-frame clones and omits some. V and J calls and clone size follow that table, whereas D and trimming were derived from the DNA. The sample contains about 220,000 clones, over 60% of which appear only once. The genes are TRBV6-5 and TRBJ2-7; 14 nucleotides align to TRBD2. The specimen sequenced was peripheral blood. The TCR was taken from a woman aged 70-85 years with acute or convalescent COVID-19. The CDR3 loop is CASSIGLAGGYEQYF. CDR3 coding DNA: TGTGCCAGCAGCATCGGACTAGCGGGGGGCTACGAGCAGTACTTC.